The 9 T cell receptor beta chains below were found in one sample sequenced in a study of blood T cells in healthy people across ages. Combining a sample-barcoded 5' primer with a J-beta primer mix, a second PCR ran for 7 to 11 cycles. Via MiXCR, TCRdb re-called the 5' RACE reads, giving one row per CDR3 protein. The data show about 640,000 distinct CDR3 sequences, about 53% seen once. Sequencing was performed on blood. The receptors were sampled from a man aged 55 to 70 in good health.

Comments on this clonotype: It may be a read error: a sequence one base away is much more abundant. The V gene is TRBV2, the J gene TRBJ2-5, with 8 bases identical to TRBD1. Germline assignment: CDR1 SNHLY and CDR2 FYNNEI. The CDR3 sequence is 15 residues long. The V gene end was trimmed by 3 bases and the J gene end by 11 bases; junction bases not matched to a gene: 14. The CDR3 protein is CASSEAGTGHNEQYF. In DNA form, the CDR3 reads TGTGCCAGCAGTGAGGCCGGGACAGGTCACAATGAGCAGTACTTC.

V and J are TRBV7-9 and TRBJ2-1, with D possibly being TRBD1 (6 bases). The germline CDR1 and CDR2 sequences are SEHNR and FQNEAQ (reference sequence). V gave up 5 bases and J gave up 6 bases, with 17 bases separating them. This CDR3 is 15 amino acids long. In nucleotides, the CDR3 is TGTGCCAGCAGCCTACACGGGCTAGGGGGCAATGAGCAGTTCTTC. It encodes CASSLHGLGGNEQFF. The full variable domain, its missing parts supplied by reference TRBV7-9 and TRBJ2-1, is DTGVSQNPRHKITKRGQNVTFRCDPISEHNRLYWYRQTLGQGPEFLTYFQNEAQLEKSRLLSDRFSAERPKGSFSTLEIQRTEQGDSAMYLCASSLHGLGGNEQFFGPGTRLTVL.

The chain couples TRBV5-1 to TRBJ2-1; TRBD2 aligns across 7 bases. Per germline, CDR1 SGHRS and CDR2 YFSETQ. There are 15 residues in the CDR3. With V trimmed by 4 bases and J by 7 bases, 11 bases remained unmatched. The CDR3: CASSRTTSRANEQFF. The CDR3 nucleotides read TGCGCCAGCAGCCGGACGACTAGCAGGGCTAATGAGCAGTTCTTC.

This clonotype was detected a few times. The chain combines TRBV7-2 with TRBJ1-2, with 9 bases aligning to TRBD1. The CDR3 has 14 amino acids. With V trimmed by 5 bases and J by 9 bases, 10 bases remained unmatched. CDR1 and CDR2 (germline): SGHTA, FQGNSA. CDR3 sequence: CASSPGQGSRRYTF. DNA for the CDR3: TGTGCCAGCAGCCCAGGACAGGGGTCTCGTCGCTACACCTTC.

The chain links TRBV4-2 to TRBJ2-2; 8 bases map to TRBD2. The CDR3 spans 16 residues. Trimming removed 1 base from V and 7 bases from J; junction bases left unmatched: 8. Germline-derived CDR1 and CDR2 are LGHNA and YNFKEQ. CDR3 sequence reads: CASSQATGGLVGELFF. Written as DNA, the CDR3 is TGTGCCAGCAGCCAAGCCACGGGGGGGCTGGTCGGGGAGCTGTTTTTT.

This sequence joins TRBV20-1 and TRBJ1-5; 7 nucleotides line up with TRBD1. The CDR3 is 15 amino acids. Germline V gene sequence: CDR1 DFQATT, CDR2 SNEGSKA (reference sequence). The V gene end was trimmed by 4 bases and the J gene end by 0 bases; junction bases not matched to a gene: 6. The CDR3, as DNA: TGCAGTGCTACCGGGACAGAGTTTAGCAATCAGCCCCAGCATTTT. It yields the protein CSATGTEFSNQPQHF.

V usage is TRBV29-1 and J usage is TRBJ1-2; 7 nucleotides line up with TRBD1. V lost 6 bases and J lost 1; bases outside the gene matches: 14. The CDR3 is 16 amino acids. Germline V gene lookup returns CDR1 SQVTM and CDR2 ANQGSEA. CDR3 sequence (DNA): TGCAGCGTCCCCCGGGACAGCCTTGCCTTTAACTATGGCTACACCTTC. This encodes CSVPRDSLAFNYGYTF.

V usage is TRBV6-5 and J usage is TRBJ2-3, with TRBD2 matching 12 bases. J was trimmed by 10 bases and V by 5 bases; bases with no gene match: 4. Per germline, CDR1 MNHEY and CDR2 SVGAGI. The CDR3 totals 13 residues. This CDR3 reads CASSPTSGGSQYF. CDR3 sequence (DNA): TGTGCCAGCAGTCCGACTAGCGGGGGCTCGCAGTATTTT.

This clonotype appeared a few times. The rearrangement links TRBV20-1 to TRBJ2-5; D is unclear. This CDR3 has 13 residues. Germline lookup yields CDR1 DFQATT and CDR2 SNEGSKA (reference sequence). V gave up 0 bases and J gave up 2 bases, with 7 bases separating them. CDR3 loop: CSARDQQQETQYF. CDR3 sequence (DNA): TGCAGTGCTAGAGATCAACAGCAAGAGACCCAGTACTTC.